This T cell receptor beta chain was documented in a study of blood T cells in healthy people across ages. About the research overall: About one barcoded beta molecule per two T cells was the capture yield of template switching.

Through a sample-barcoded 5' primer and a J-beta primer mix, a second PCR was run for roughly 6 to 12 cycles. TCRdb analysed the 5' RACE reads with MiXCR anew, one entry per CDR3 protein. The table shows 800,000 to 1,000,000 distinct CDR3 sequences, with 40% to 60% occurring only once. The CDR3 extends over 15 amino acids. V lost 1 base and J 1 base, leaving 10 bases between the germline ends. Germline V gene lookup returns CDR1 SGHRS and CDR2 YFSETQ. Worth noting for this clonotype: Its antigen is not identified.

General observations from the study: CMV status of donors was unknown, possibly confounding expanded clonotype changes. Leaving the PBMCs unsorted stopped any conclusive comparison of naive versus antigen-experienced cells.

Material for sequencing was blood. The gene calls are TRBV5-1 and TRBJ2-3; a weak D match, TRBD1 (6 bases). The receptor's source is a man younger than 45 in good health. The CDR3: CASSLKQGGTDTQYF. In DNA form, the CDR3 reads TGCGCCAGCAGCTTGAAACAGGGAGGCACAGATACGCAGTATTTT.